This T cell receptor beta chain was recorded in a study of beta chain features in type 1 diabetes listed by TCRdb under 2018. For the wider study: Mean age, gender distribution, total cell number and subset yield were not different between patients and healthy donors. A total of roughly 100 million sorted cells were examined across all samples, and a strong correlation was observed between cell number per subset and RNA yield. The study compared TCRB repertoires of sorted circulating CD4+ T cell subsets between recently diagnosed type 1 diabetes patients and matched healthy donors. Naive and central memory subsets were obtained from all 30 or so donors, but regulatory and stem cell-like memory subsets were isolated from only 8 patients and roughly eight healthy donors.

In the case of this clone: This clone's antigen is unknown. The sample holds no much larger clone one base away, and base qualities are not on file.

The entire isolated RNA was reverse transcribed using the High Capacity cDNA Reverse Transcription Kit, and thus expressed TCRB transcripts were sequenced. Naive, central memory and regulatory T cell samples underwent deep immunoSEQ sequencing, averaging about 3.57 million total reads per sample. Sorted cells were lysed in RLT buffer, and RNA was extracted using DNase-treated RNeasy Micro or Mini kits according to cell number. Each cell subset was processed on its own to prevent cross-contamination, while patient and healthy donor samples were processed together. The immunoSEQ multiplex PCR was used to amplify TCRB sequences from cDNA, generating 87-bp fragments that spanned the CDR3 region. Amplicons were sequenced on the Illumina HiSeq platform. The original methods were these. PCR bias was computationally corrected using synthetic template baselines, reads within Hamming distance 2 were collapsed, and singletons that could not be merged were discarded. Reads were aligned against IMGT so that V, D and J genes, CDR3 length and insertions or deletions at six rearrangement sites could be assigned. Within each subset, clonotype counts were normalized to the number of sorted cells before true diversity and Gini coefficients were calculated with the tcR R package. The overlap coefficient, calculated on TCRB nucleotide sequences, was used to measure repertoire sharing. As a proxy for the pre-selection repertoire, out-of-frame TCRB sequences from naive cells were analyzed. As stored in TCRdb, this immuneACCESS dataset retains in-frame rearrangements with V and J assigned. A fraction of the clones does not appear; measured against another copy, unresolved V genes explain less than half of the discrepancy, and the remainder lacks a known reason. From that table come the V and J calls and clone size; the DNA was used to work out D and trimming. Recorded for this sample are fewer than 650,000 clones; about 16% of them occurred a single time. About 0.086% of the sample is in the top ten clones.

Each donor gave one peripheral blood draw, approximately 110 mL on average, collected into heparinised tubes. Using a panel that included CD45RO, CCR7, CD25, CD127, CD95 and CD27, naive, central memory, regulatory and stem cell-like memory CD4+ T cells were sorted on a BD FACSAria II. Purity was above 98% for every sorted population. PBMCs were isolated right away by Lymphoprep density gradient centrifugation and were stained directly, without culture. So that batch effects would be minimized, each experiment stained and sorted samples in pairs, pairing one healthy donor with one patient. Results the study describes overall, beyond this receptor: Type 1 diabetes patients showed a moderate but significant shortening of TCRB CDR3 length in all four CD4+ subsets. Shorter templates might be favored by PCR, yet because patient and control samples were amplified and corrected together, any such skew would affect both groups equally. Naive, central memory and regulatory TCRB repertoires appeared to be more similar among patients than among healthy donors. Because cDNA rather than genomic DNA was sequenced, highly expressing activated cells could have been over-represented, although no difference in activation and CD3 levels was found between groups. Patients with type 1 diabetes made fewer insertions and deleted more nucleotides at VDJ recombination sites, implying thymic rearrangement abnormalities. Only small numbers of individuals were included in the HLA sub-analyses, which left unresolved whether HLA type had any influence on TCRB rearrangement.

CDR1 and CDR2 are read off the germline V gene as MNHEY and SVGAGI. The CDR3 numbers 14 residues from cysteine through phenylalanine. The only DNA kept is the CDR3, 42 bases in frame from the first base. Between the V and J ends, shortened by 4 bases and 7 bases respectively, the junction contains 14 bases. The sequencing input was naive CD4+ T cells from blood. The cell subset or site label corresponds to: true naive CD4+ T cells. The sequence came from a man aged 18 to 29 in good health. Recombination connected TRBV6-5 to TRBJ1-5, with the D segment identity uncertain. This receptor has the CDR3 CASSSESVGQPQHF. The DNA sequence is given as TGTGCCAGCAGTTCTGAAAGTGTGGGGCAGCCCCAGCATTTT.